Each of the 16 T cell receptor beta chains below was sequenced from the same sample in a study of a mutant IDH1 vaccine in newly diagnosed glioma. The data were produced by immunoSEQ multiplex PCR, yet TCRdb's version contains in-frame clones alone and is incomplete. The table includes some 59,000 clones, around 80% detected once. Documented time point: baseline, week 1 (first vaccination visit). Treatment indicated: pre-vaccination baseline after standard-of-care therapy. The sample here was PBMCs, taken from a glioma patient treated with radiotherapy, temozolomide or both. The receptors were gathered from a man aged 18 to 35 with glioma.

The chain carries TRBV15 and TRBJ1-2; D unclear. CDR1 and CDR2 (germline): LNHNV, YYDKDF (reference sequence). This CDR3 is 13 amino acids long. Trimming shortened V by 5 bases and J by 1 base, and 8 bases separated the two germline ends. Here the CDR3 DNA reads TGTGCCACCAGCCTTGGGCGTAACTATGGCTACACCTTC. It is translated as CATSLGRNYGYTF.

The V call is TRBV7-2, the J call TRBJ1-1, with D unresolved. Germline V CDR1 and CDR2: SGHTA, FQGNSA. The CDR3 is 17 residues long. V shed 5 bases and J shed 1 base, with 20 bases lying between them. The CDR3 protein is CASSRALGDGENTEAFF. CDR3 bases: TGTGCCAGCAGCCGTGCCCTTGGAGACGGTGAGAACACTGAAGCTTTCTTT.

This clone has just a few counts. This chain links TRBV19 with TRBJ2-7; TRBD1 matches 9 bases. V shed 5 bases and J 5 bases; nucleotides not matched to a gene: 4. Germline values: CDR1 LNHDA, CDR2 SQIVND (reference sequence). The CDR3 is made up of 13 amino acids. Here the CDR3 DNA reads TGTGCCAGTAGTTCCCGGGACAGGGACGAGCAGTACTTC. Translating it yields CASSSRDRDEQYF.

Here the CDR3 reads CAISEGMAMVNPLHF. CDR3 DNA sequence: TGTGCCATCAGTGAGGGAATGGCTATGGTCAATCCCCTCCACTTT. This chain joins TRBV10-3 and TRBJ1-6, with D unclear. The V and J ends lost 2 bases and 13 bases respectively, with 18 bases between them. CDR1 is ENHRY and CDR2 is SYGVKD in the germline V gene. The CDR3 consists of 15 residues.

The J gene is TRBJ2-7, the V gene TRBV7-9; no reliable D call. Trimming stripped 2 bases from V and 5 bases from J, with 10 bases between. This CDR3 spans 13 amino acids. The germline gives CDR1 SEHNR, CDR2 FQNEAQ (reference sequence). The chain's CDR3 is CASSLIQAHEQYF. CDR3 DNA sequence: TGTGCCAGCAGCTTAATCCAGGCGCACGAGCAGTACTTC.

V and J are TRBV10-2 and TRBJ1-5; D is undetermined. Germline assignment: CDR1 WSHSY and CDR2 SAAADI. This CDR3 contains 15 residues. The germline V and J ends were trimmed by 3 bases and 2 bases, with 11 bases remaining between them. The CDR3 DNA reads as TGCGCCAGCAGTGACGAGGGAATTCGCAATCAGCCCCAGCATTTT. It specifies CASSDEGIRNQPQHF.

This chain connects TRBV28 to TRBJ1-1; TRBD1 might be the D (6 bases). This CDR3 has 13 residues. Germline loops: CDR1 MDHEN, CDR2 SYDVKM. Trimming pared 8 bases from V and 5 bases from J, leaving 15 bases between. In nucleotides, the CDR3 is TGTGCCAGCGTGAGGGGGGGATTAACTGAAGCTTTCTTT. Its translation is CASVRGGLTEAFF.

This clone was detected once. The rearrangement uses TRBV11-2 and TRBJ2-7; 11 bases line up with TRBD2. The CDR3 runs 18 residues. The junction had 11 bases not matched to a gene; V was cut back by 2 bases and J by 2 bases. CDR1 and CDR2 (germline): SGHAT, FQNNGV. The CDR3 here is CASSLRQLAGATTYEQYF. The CDR3 DNA is TGTGCCAGCAGCTTACGACAACTAGCGGGAGCGACCACCTACGAGCAGTACTTC.

The rearrangement links TRBV6-5 to TRBJ1-2, with D uncertain. Trimming removed 7 bases from V and 4 bases from J, with 19 bases in between. This CDR3 is built from 15 residues. CDR1 is MNHEY and CDR2 is SVGAGI in the germline V gene. The CDR3, as DNA: TGTGCCAGCACTCAGAAAGTTTGGCGGGGCTATGGCTACACCTTC. This codes for CASTQKVWRGYGYTF.

The V and J genes are TRBV7-6 and TRBJ1-1; TRBD1 matches 7 bases. This CDR3 has 14 residues. Germline V gives CDR1 SGHVS, CDR2 FNYEAQ. The ends lost 2 bases at V and 5 bases at J; junction bases unmatched: 5. CDR3 DNA: TGTGCCAGCAGCTTACGACAGGGAGAGACTGAAGCTTTCTTT. Translating gives CASSLRQGETEAFF.

This clone was seen a single time. This chain's CDR3 is CASSVQGSAYEQYF. DNA for the CDR3: TGCGCCAGCAGCGTACAGGGTAGCGCCTACGAGCAGTACTTC. The J gene is TRBJ2-7, the V gene TRBV5-1; D possibly corresponds to TRBD1 (6 bases). This CDR3 is built from 14 residues. Trimming pared 4 bases from V and 2 bases from J, leaving 13 bases between. The germline V gene has CDR1 SGHRS and CDR2 YFSETQ.

In DNA, the CDR3 is TGTGCCAGCAGCTATCAGGGGGCGTGGAGGGGCTACACCTTC. It translates to CASSYQGAWRGYTF. The chain links TRBV5-6 to TRBJ1-2; the match to TRBD1 covers 8 bases. Trimming took 3 bases from V and 8 from J; bases not matched to a gene: 9. Germline V gene lookup returns CDR1 SGHDT and CDR2 YYEEEE. This CDR3 has 14 residues. Full variable domain (rest looked up from reference TRBV5-6 and TRBJ1-2): DAGVTQSPTHLIKTRGQQVTLRCSPKSGHDTVSWYQQALGQGPQFIFQYYEEEERQRGNFPDRFSGHQFPNYSSELNVNALLLGDSALYLCASSYQGAWRGYTFGSGTRLTVV.

The gene calls are TRBV7-2 and TRBJ1-2, with D maybe TRBD1 (5 bases). V was shortened by 1 base and J by 4 bases, with 13 bases between the two germline ends. The V gene's germline CDR1 is SGHTA and CDR2 FQGNSA. The CDR3 has 15 residues. The CDR3 region has the DNA TGTGCCAGCAGCTTAGATTCAAGGGACCGCTATGGCTACACCTTC. Its translation is CASSLDSRDRYGYTF.

This clone has a handful of counts. This sequence joins TRBV9 and TRBJ2-2; perhaps TRBD1 as D (7 bases). Trimming removed 0 bases from V and 3 bases from J, with 12 bases in between. Germline V gene data show CDR1 as SGDLS and CDR2 as YYNGEE. The CDR3 is 16 amino acids. The CDR3 sequence: CASSVGRGRYTGELFF. The CDR3 DNA reads as TGTGCCAGCAGCGTAGGCAGGGGGAGGTACACCGGGGAGCTGTTTTTT.

V and J are TRBV7-9 and TRBJ1-3; tentative D call: TRBD1 (6 bases). CDR3 length: 14 residues. Germline CDR1 SEHNR, CDR2 FQNEAQ (reference sequence). Trimming cost V 3 bases and J 7 bases, with 13 bases left between them. CDR3 DNA sequence: TGTGCCAGCAGCTTGCCGGGACACCCGAACACCATATATTTT. Translation: CASSLPGHPNTIYF.

The V and J genes are TRBV6-1 and TRBJ1-6; a possible D gene is TRBD1 (5 bases). Trimming shortened V by 3 bases and J by 7 bases, and 10 bases separated the two germline ends. The CDR3 runs to 14 residues. CDR1 and CDR2 (germline): MNHNS, SASEGT. DNA for the CDR3: TGTGCCAGCAGTGACGCAGGGTACAATTCACCCCTCCACTTT. It yields the protein CASSDAGYNSPLHF.